This T cell receptor (beta chain) is from a study of T cell repertoires in cytomegalovirus infection. Germline CDR1 is SGHVS and CDR2 is FQNEAQ. V lost 6 bases and J lost 0; bases outside the gene matches: 14. The length of the CDR3 is 17 residues. Details on this clonotype: Its specificity is unknown.

TCRdb independently ran MiXCR on the reads; one entry per CDR3 protein. Here the sample spans some 130,000 distinct CDR3 sequences, more than 20% being singletons. The material sequenced was PBMCs, sequenced either directly or after in vitro stimulation (not recorded which). V and J are TRBV7-8 and TRBJ2-7; 7 bases are a match to TRBD2. This clonotype was obtained from a human donor in good health (CMV status not recorded). Some clones in this sample may be carry-over from other donors' samples. As DNA, the CDR3 is TGTGCCAGCAGACAATCCCACGGGAGGCAGCTCTCCTACGAGCAGTACTTC. Protein product: CASRQSHGRQLSYEQYF.